What follows is one T cell receptor beta chain and its context. Per the germline V gene, CDR1 is SGDLS and CDR2 is YYNGEE. The CDR3 covers 15 residues. Trimming removed 0 bases from V and 6 bases from J, with 12 bases in between. Anyone with autoimmune disease history or systemic immunosuppression was excluded. This sample stems from a study of OX40 agonist ivuxolimab in advanced cancers. Repertoires were generated with immunoSEQ multiplex PCR, while TCRdb's copy carries only in-frame clones and drops some. The sample has about 65,000 clones; roughly 84% are singletons. The input for sequencing was CD4+ or CD8+ T cells sorted from blood, taken in a trial of the OX40 agonist ivuxolimab. The chain is built from TRBV9 and TRBJ2-2, with a tentative D call TRBD2 (5 bases). This TCR derives from an adult with an advanced solid tumor such as melanoma, head and neck, liver or kidney cancer. Here the CDR3 reads CASSVDVVRAGELFF. The CDR3 region has the DNA TGTGCCAGCAGCGTAGACGTCGTGAGGGCCGGGGAGCTGTTTTTT.